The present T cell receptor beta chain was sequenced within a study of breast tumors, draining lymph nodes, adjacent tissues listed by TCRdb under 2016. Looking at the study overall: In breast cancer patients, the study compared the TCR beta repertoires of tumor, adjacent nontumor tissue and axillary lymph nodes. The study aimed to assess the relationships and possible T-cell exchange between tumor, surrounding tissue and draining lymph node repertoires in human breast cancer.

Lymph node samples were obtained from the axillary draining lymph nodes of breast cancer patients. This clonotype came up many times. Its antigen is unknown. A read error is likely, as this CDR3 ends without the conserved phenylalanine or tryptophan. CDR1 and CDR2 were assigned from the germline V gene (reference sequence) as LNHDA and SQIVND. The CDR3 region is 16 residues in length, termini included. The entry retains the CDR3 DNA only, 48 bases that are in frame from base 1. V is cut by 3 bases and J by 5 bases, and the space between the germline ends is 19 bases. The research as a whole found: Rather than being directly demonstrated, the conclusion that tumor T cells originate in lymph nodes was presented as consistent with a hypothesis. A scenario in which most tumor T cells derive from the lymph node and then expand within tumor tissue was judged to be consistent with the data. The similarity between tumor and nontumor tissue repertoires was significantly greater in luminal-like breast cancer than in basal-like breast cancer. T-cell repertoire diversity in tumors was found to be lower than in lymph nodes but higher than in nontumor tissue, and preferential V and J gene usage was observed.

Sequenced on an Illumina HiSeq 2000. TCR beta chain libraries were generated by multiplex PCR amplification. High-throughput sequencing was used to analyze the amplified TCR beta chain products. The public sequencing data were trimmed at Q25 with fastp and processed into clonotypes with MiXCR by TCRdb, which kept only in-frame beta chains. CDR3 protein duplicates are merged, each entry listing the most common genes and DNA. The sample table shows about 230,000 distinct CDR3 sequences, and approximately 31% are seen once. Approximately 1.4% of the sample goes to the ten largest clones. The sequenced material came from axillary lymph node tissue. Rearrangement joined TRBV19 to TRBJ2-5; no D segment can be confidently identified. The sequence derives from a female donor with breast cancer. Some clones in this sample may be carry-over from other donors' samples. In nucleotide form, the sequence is TGTGCCAGTAGTATTCGGTTGGGTGGGCTAGTGGAGACCCAGTACTCC. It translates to CASSIRLGGLVETQYS.